This T cell receptor (beta chain) was profiled in a study of cytomegalovirus exposure and HLA in healthy donors. The CDR3 loop spans 15 amino acids. Unmatched junction bases numbered 4, after V lost 2 bases and J lost 3 bases. In germline, CDR1 is LNHNV, CDR2 YYDKDF (reference sequence). Primers included in the PCR were 60 Vbeta and 13 Jbeta primers. Libraries were prepared by immunoSEQ multiplex PCR; TCRdb keeps only in-frame clonotypes and omits some of them. Of approximately 110,000 clones listed, 12% are singletons. Only a few counts were recorded for this clone. This chain links TRBV15 with TRBJ1-2; 9 bases agree with TRBD1. The sequence came from a man aged 35-49 years in good health and CMV-seropositive. Sequenced sample: PBMCs. DNA of the CDR3: TGTGCCACCAGCAGAACCCGACAGGGGGACTATGGCTACACCTTC. Translating it yields CATSRTRQGDYGYTF. The whole variable domain, remainder taken from reference TRBV15 and TRBJ1-2, is DAMVIQNPRYQVTQFGKPVTLSCSQTLNHNVMYWYQQKSSQAPKLLFHYYDKDFNNEADTPDNFQSRRPNTSFCFLDIRSPGLGDTAMYLCATSRTRQGDYGYTFGSGTRLTVV.